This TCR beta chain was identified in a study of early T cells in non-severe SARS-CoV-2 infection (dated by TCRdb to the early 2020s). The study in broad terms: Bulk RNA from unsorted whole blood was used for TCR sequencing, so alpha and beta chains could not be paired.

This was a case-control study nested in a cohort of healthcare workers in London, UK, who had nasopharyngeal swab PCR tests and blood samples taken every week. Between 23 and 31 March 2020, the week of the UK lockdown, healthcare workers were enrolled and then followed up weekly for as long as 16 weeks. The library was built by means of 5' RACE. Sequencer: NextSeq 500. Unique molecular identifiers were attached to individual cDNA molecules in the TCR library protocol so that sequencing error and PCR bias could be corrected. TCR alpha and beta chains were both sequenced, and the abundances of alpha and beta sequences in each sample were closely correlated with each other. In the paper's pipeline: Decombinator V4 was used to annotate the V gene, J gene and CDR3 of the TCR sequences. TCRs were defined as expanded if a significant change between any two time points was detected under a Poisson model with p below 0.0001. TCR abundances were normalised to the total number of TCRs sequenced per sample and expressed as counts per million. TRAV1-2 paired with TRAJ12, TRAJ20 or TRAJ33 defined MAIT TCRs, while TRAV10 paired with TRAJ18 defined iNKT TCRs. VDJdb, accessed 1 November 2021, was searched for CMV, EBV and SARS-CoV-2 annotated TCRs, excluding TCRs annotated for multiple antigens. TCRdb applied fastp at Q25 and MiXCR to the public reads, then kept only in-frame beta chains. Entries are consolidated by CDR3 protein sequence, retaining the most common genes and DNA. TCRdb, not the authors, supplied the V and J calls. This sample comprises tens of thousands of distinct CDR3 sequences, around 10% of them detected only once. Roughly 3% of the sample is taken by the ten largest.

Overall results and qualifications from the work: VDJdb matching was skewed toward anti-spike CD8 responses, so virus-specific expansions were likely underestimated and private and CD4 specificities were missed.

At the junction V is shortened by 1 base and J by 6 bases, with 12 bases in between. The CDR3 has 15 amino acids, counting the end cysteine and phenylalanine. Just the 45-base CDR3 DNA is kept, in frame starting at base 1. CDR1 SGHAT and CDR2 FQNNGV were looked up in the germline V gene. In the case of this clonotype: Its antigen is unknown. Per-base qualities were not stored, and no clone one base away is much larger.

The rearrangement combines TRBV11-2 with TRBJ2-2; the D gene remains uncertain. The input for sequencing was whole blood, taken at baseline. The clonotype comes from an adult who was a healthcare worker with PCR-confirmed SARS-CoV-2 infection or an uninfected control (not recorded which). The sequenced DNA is TGTGCCAGCAGCTTAGGGGCACACGACGCCGGGGAGCTGTTTTTT. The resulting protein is CASSLGAHDAGELFF.